A single sample gave rise to the 4 T cell receptor beta chains below, sequenced in a study of blood T cells in healthy people across ages. Next came a second PCR, run for about 6 to 11 cycles, which used a sample-barcoded 5' primer along with a J-beta primer mix. TCRdb reprocessed the 5' RACE reads with MiXCR, giving one entry per CDR3 protein. The sample records around 1,800,000 distinct CDR3 sequences, 30% to 40% being singletons. Sequenced sample: blood. The source of these receptors is a human donor in good health.

This clonotype was seen a few times. V is TRBV27 and J is TRBJ2-2; perhaps D is TRBD1 or TRBD2 (7 bases each). The germline V gene has CDR1 MNHEY and CDR2 SMNVEV (reference sequence). Deletions cut 5 bases from V and 3 bases from J, with 22 bases between. This CDR3 is 18 amino acids long. In DNA, the CDR3 is TGTGCCAGCAGTCTCCTCACCAGGGGGAGGGTTTACACCGGGGAGCTGTTTTTT. Protein sequence: CASSLLTRGRVYTGELFF.

The V call is TRBV29-1, the J call TRBJ2-5; D possibly uses TRBD1 or TRBD2 (6 bases each). Gene TRBJ2-7 matches the end of the DNA better, so the J call may be wrong. The germline gives CDR1 SQVTM, CDR2 ANQGSEA. This CDR3 is 14 amino acids long. The CDR3 region has the DNA TGCAGCGTTAAGAAACTAGGGGGGCTTGGCGAGCAGTACTTC. This sequence encodes CSVKKLGGLGEQYF.

The chain links TRBV25-1 to TRBJ1-4; D might be TRBD1 (6 bases). Trimming stripped 3 bases from V and 8 bases from J, with 10 bases between. The CDR3 sequence is 13 residues long. Germline V gene sequence: CDR1 MGHDK, CDR2 SYGVNS. DNA of the CDR3: TGTGCCAGCAGTGAGCGTCAGGGGGAAAAACTGTTTTTT. It specifies CASSERQGEKLFF.

This chain joins TRBV28 and TRBJ2-7, with a tentative D call TRBD1 (6 bases). Germline-derived CDR1 and CDR2 are MDHEN and SYDVKM. V lost 6 bases and J 3 bases, leaving 15 bases between the germline ends. The CDR3 has 14 amino acids. CDR3 in DNA: TGTGCCAGCAGCTCCGGTGGCAGGGGCTACGAGCAGTACTTC. Protein: CASSSGGRGYEQYF.